The 12 T cell receptor beta chains below all came from one sample that was sequenced in a study of blood T cell repertoires in COVID-19. Repertoires were generated with immunoSEQ multiplex PCR, while TCRdb's copy carries only in-frame clones and drops some. The data show around 400,000 clones, with more than 75% seen just once and over 9.5% held by the top ten. The source material was peripheral blood. Receptor source: a woman in her twenties or thirties with COVID-19, enrolled during active disease.

This clone has just a few counts. The rearrangement joins TRBV10-3 to TRBJ1-2; 7 bases are shared with TRBD1. Trimming removed 5 bases from V and 2 bases from J; junction bases left unmatched: 5. Germline V CDR1 and CDR2: ENHRY, SYGVKD. This CDR3 has 14 residues. The CDR3 loop reads CAISKQGLNYGYTF. The CDR3, as DNA: TGTGCCATCAGTAAACAGGGGCTCAACTATGGCTACACCTTC.

The chain couples TRBV19 to TRBJ1-6; D uncertain. CDR1 LNHDA and CDR2 SQIVND come from the germline V gene (reference sequence). V was trimmed by 3 bases and J by 0 bases, leaving 6 bases between them. The CDR3 has 15 amino acids. The CDR3 reads CASSMGSSYNSPLHF. The CDR3 DNA sequence: TGTGCCAGTAGTATGGGGAGCTCCTATAATTCACCCCTCCACTTT.

This clone was seen repeatedly, ten times or more. The sample has other DNA sequences that encode this CDR3 too. This chain's CDR3 is CASSLLSTSNTGELFF. The CDR3 DNA reads TGTGCCAGCAGTTTATTGTCTACCTCGAACACCGGGGAGCTGTTTTTT. The chain couples TRBV28 to TRBJ2-2; no clear D gene. V was shortened by 1 base and J by 0 bases, with 9 bases between the two germline ends. CDR3 length equals 16 residues. The V gene's germline CDR1 is MDHEN and CDR2 SYDVKM. Full variable domain (rest looked up from reference TRBV28 and TRBJ2-2): DVKVTQSSRYLVKRTGEKVFLECVQDMDHENMFWYRQDPGLGLRLIYFSYDVKMKEKGDIPEGYSVSREKKERFSLILESASTNQTSMYLCASSLLSTSNTGELFFGEGSRLTVL.

This clone was counted a few times. V usage is TRBV9 and J usage is TRBJ1-2; 10 bases are shared with TRBD1. Trimming took 4 bases from V and 4 from J; bases not matched to a gene: 13. Germline V gives CDR1 SGDLS, CDR2 YYNGEE. The CDR3 totals 17 residues. Here the CDR3 DNA reads TGTGCCAGCAGCCCAGAAGAGGGACAGGGGATATCCTATGGCTACACCTTC. This codes for CASSPEEGQGISYGYTF.

J is TRBJ2-2 and V is TRBV11-2; D ambiguous. Trimming stripped 5 bases from V and 7 bases from J, with 11 bases between. This CDR3 comprises 13 residues. Germline-derived CDR1 and CDR2 are SGHAT and FQNNGV. The CDR3 protein is CASSRGTFGELFF. CDR3 nucleotide sequence: TGTGCCAGCAGCCGAGGTACATTCGGGGAGCTGTTTTTT.

The V call is TRBV28, the J call TRBJ2-1; 9 bases agree with TRBD2. CDR3 length: 15 residues. V gave up 2 bases and J gave up 7 bases; unmatched junction bases: 6. Germline V gene sequence: CDR1 MDHEN, CDR2 SYDVKM. The CDR3 coding sequence is TGTGCCAGCAGTTTAGCTAGCGGGAAGATTAATGAGCAGTTCTTC. It translates to CASSLASGKINEQFF.

This rearrangement joins TRBV5-8 to TRBJ1-5, with D tentatively TRBD1 (5 bases). The CDR3 has 15 residues. The germline gives CDR1 SGHTS, CDR2 YDEGEE. Deletions cut 2 bases from V and 4 bases from J, with 13 bases between. The CDR3 bases are TGTGCCAGCAGCTTCAGTGGGGCGGGGAATCAGCCCCAGCATTTT. It translates to CASSFSGAGNQPQHF.

This chain links TRBV4-1 with TRBJ2-7; TRBD2 agrees at 13 bases. The germline V gene encodes CDR1 MGHRA and CDR2 YSYEKL. The CDR3 runs 16 residues. V lost 3 bases to trimming and J lost 6 bases; unmatched junction nucleotides: 8. In DNA, the CDR3 is TGCGCCAGCAGCCATCCCGGACTAGCGGGAGACCCCGAGCAGTACTTC. Translating it yields CASSHPGLAGDPEQYF.

The genes are TRBV19 and TRBJ1-5; D remains unclear. From germline, CDR1 is LNHDA and CDR2 SQIVND (reference sequence). The CDR3 runs to 15 residues. Trimming removed 6 bases from V and 1 base from J, with 13 bases in between. The CDR3 nucleotides are TGTGCCAGTAGCAACTACGGGGTGAGCAATCAGCCCCAGCATTTT. Residues: CASSNYGVSNQPQHF. Full variable domain (outside the CDR3, taken from reference TRBV19 and TRBJ1-5): DGGITQSPKYLFRKEGQNVTLSCEQNLNHDAMYWYRQDPGQGLRLIYYSQIVNDFQKGDIAEGYSVSREKKESFPLTVTSAQKNPTAFYLCASSNYGVSNQPQHFGDGTRLSIL.

The chain has TRBV30 and TRBJ2-1; TRBD1 might be the D (6 bases). CDR3 length: 15 residues. Trimming cost V 3 bases and J 3 bases, with 15 bases left between them. The germline V gene has CDR1 GTSNPN and CDR2 SVGIG (reference sequence). This CDR3 reads CAWSKGQSYYNEQFF. CDR3 in DNA: TGTGCCTGGAGCAAGGGACAATCCTACTACAATGAGCAGTTCTTC.

This rearrangement joins TRBV10-3 to TRBJ2-7, with 7 bases matching TRBD2. CDR1 is ENHRY and CDR2 is SYGVKD in the germline V gene. The ends lost 7 bases at V and 0 bases at J; junction bases unmatched: 9. The length of the CDR3 is 15 residues. CDR3 protein: CAIKVGGSGSYEQYF. Written as DNA, the CDR3 is TGTGCCATCAAGGTCGGCGGGAGTGGCTCCTACGAGCAGTACTTC.

The chain recombines TRBV5-4 with TRBJ2-5, with D hard to call. Deletions cut 1 base from V and 2 bases from J, with 9 bases between. There are 14 residues in the CDR3. Germline V CDR1 and CDR2: SGHNT, YYREEE (reference sequence). CDR3 DNA: TGTGCCAGCAGCTTGACGGGTGGACAAGAGACCCAGTACTTC. This codes for CASSLTGGQETQYF.